The entry that follows covers one T cell receptor beta chain sequence. Its antigen is not identified. This entry belongs to a study of graft-versus-host responses after intestinal transplantation. At the level of the study: As for transplant type, recipients had multivisceral, liver-intestinal, or isolated intestinal grafts. Anti-thymocyte globulin induction was given to all recipients, followed by tacrolimus and steroids for three to four years. Overall study results and limits: In recipient marrow, GvH clones were found, and some appeared first in ileum or blood. Allografts from individuals with graft-donor T cell macrochimerism displayed high graft-versus-host to host-versus-graft clonal ratios.

V was clipped by 6 bases and J by 0 bases, with 9 bases between them. The CDR3 has 13 amino acids. The germline CDR1 and CDR2 sequences are MNHEY and SMNVEV (reference sequence). Sequenced by immunoSEQ multiplex PCR; TCRdb stores in-frame clones only, minus some. Of around 71,000 clones in the sample, about 94% were seen once. Here the sequenced sample was unstimulated CD8+ T cells sorted from spleen or lymph node cells, taken before intestinal transplant. This clonotype was sampled from a human donor who received an intestinal transplant. V usage is TRBV27 and J usage is TRBJ2-7; D is unresolved. The CDR3 DNA reads TGTGCCAGCAGCCTCGACAACTCCTACGAGCAGTACTTC. This translates into CASSLDNSYEQYF.